These 30 T cell receptor beta chains share one sample of origin, sequenced in a study of shared clonotypes between healthy human individuals. Sequencing used immunoSEQ multiplex PCR; TCRdb keeps in-frame clones, though not all of them. The sample holds nearly 1,000,000 clones, around three quarters seen once. Specimen: memory CD4+ T cells sorted from blood. Subset described: CD45RA-negative fraction. These receptors originate from a man younger than 35 in good health.

V usage is TRBV6-6 and J usage is TRBJ1-6; D is unclear. This CDR3 comprises 16 residues. Trimming shortened V by 6 bases and J by 1 base, and 13 bases separated the two germline ends. Looked up from germline, CDR1 is MNHNY and CDR2 is SVGAGI (reference sequence). The CDR3 coding sequence is TGTGCCAGCAGAAACAATGAAATGTCCTATAATTCACCCCTCCACTTT. This sequence encodes CASRNNEMSYNSPLHF.

The chain uses TRBV9 and TRBJ2-1; D uncertain. V lost 0 bases to trimming and J lost 8 bases, with 12 bases between them. This CDR3 spans 14 amino acids. Germline assignment: CDR1 SGDLS and CDR2 YYNGEE. The CDR3 region has the DNA TGTGCCAGCAGCGTAGAGGGCCTCTCAGATGAGCAGTTCTTC. Translating gives CASSVEGLSDEQFF.

The rearrangement links TRBV30 to TRBJ2-7, with a weak D call TRBD1 (5 bases). CDR3 length equals 12 residues. Germline CDR1 reads GTSNPN; CDR2 reads SVGIG (reference sequence). V was pared by 3 bases and J by 4 bases, with 10 bases between. The CDR3 loop is CAWSRAQYEQYF. CDR3 sequence (DNA): TGTGCCTGGAGCAGGGCACAATACGAGCAGTACTTC.

The chain combines TRBV4-3 with TRBJ1-3, with 7 bases that match TRBD1. Germline V gene sequence: CDR1 LGHNA, CDR2 YSLEER. The CDR3 runs to 16 residues. J was trimmed by 0 bases and V by 8 bases; bases with no gene match: 10. CDR3 amino acids: CASSPGQLCSGNTIYF. The CDR3 nucleotides are TGCGCCAGCTCCCCGGGACAGCTTTGCTCTGGAAACACCATATATTTT.

The rearrangement joins TRBV5-1 to TRBJ2-5; D not resolved. The germline V gene has CDR1 SGHRS and CDR2 YFSETQ. The CDR3 consists of 14 residues. The V gene lost 4 bases and the J gene lost 0 bases, with 10 bases spanning the gap. CDR3 sequence: CASSVDGYQETQYF. Written as DNA, the CDR3 is TGCGCCAGCAGCGTGGACGGATACCAAGAGACCCAGTACTTC.

The chain carries TRBV10-2 and TRBJ2-3; D not resolved. The CDR3 sequence is 10 residues long. V was trimmed by 6 bases and J by 6 bases, leaving 4 bases between them. From germline, CDR1 is WSHSY and CDR2 SAAADI. The CDR3 spells CASRDDTQYF. For the CDR3, the DNA is TGCGCCAGCAGGGATGATACGCAGTATTTT.

The chain uses TRBV13 and TRBJ2-2; D is undetermined. The CDR3 covers 15 residues. V lost 5 bases and J lost 5, with 15 bases in between. Germline V gene data show CDR1 as PRHDT and CDR2 as FYEKMQ (reference sequence). For the CDR3, the DNA is TGTGCCAGCAGCCCCAGGAAGGGTTTTACCGGGGAGCTGTTTTTT. Protein: CASSPRKGFTGELFF.

The rearrangement links TRBV30 to TRBJ2-3, with D unresolved. In germline, CDR1 is GTSNPN, CDR2 SVGIG (reference sequence). The CDR3 runs 15 residues. Trimming stripped 2 bases from V and 2 bases from J, with 14 bases between. CDR3 nucleotides: TGTGCCTGGAGTAGGTCCGCCACCTCCACAGATACGCAGTATTTT. Its translation is CAWSRSATSTDTQYF.

The chain recombines TRBV2 with TRBJ2-3; 15 bases map to TRBD2. This CDR3 has 17 residues. The germline CDR1 and CDR2 sequences are SNHLY and FYNNEI. J was trimmed by 2 bases and V by 6 bases; bases with no gene match: 6. The CDR3 spells CASRAGTSGGTTDTQYF. CDR3 in DNA: TGTGCCAGCAGGGCCGGGACTAGCGGGGGGACCACAGATACGCAGTATTTT.

The chain has TRBV27 and TRBJ1-5, with D perhaps matching TRBD1 (6 bases). Germline V gene lookup returns CDR1 MNHEY and CDR2 SMNVEV (reference sequence). The V end lost 3 bases, the J end lost 3 bases, and 12 bases lay between the germline ends. CDR3 length: 15 residues. This CDR3 reads CASSLKTGSNQPQHF. CDR3 nucleotides: TGTGCCAGCAGTTTGAAAACAGGGTCCAATCAGCCCCAGCATTTT.

The rearrangement joins TRBV10-3 to TRBJ2-5, with a tentative D call TRBD2 (5 bases). Per the germline V gene, CDR1 is ENHRY and CDR2 is SYGVKD. CDR3 length equals 13 residues. Trimming stripped 5 bases from V and 5 bases from J, with 12 bases between. The CDR3 is CAISMASGETQYF. The DNA of the CDR3 is TGTGCCATCAGTATGGCGTCGGGGGAGACCCAGTACTTC.

In its sample, this clone was seen many times. DNA of the CDR3: TGTGCCAGCAGCCGGACAGGTGAAAAACTGTTTTTT. Amino acids: CASSRTGEKLFF. The rearrangement links TRBV28 to TRBJ1-4; 7 bases agree with TRBD1. The germline gives CDR1 MDHEN, CDR2 SYDVKM. The V gene end was trimmed by 6 bases and the J gene end by 7 bases; junction bases not matched to a gene: 2. The CDR3 has 12 residues.

Note on this clone: Other DNA variants within this sample encode the same CDR3. This chain links TRBV5-1 with TRBJ1-3; unclear D gene. This CDR3 region has 15 residues. Trimming shortened V by 2 bases and J by 0 bases, and 9 bases separated the two germline ends. From germline, CDR1 is SGHRS and CDR2 YFSETQ. CDR3 sequence (DNA): TGCGCCAGCAGCTTATCTTCGAGCTCTGGAAACACCATATATTTT. Translating it yields CASSLSSSSGNTIYF.

This clone was recorded once. The chain employs TRBV30 and TRBJ2-1; D gene unclear. CDR3 length: 12 amino acids. Germline CDR1 is GTSNPN and CDR2 is SVGIG (reference sequence). Trimming cost V 5 bases and J 5 bases, with 10 bases left between them. The DNA of the CDR3 is TGTGCCTGGGGGGATAAAAACAATGAGCAGTTCTTC. It translates to CAWGDKNNEQFF.

The chain uses TRBV7-9 and TRBJ2-5; D gene uncertain. CDR3 length: 15 residues. Germline V lookup: CDR1 SEHNR, CDR2 FQNEAQ (reference sequence). V lost 3 bases, J lost 2 bases, and 13 bases lay in between. The CDR3 DNA sequence: TGTGCCAGCAGCTTGCAGGTTCCGACGCAAGAGACCCAGTACTTC. The encoded protein is CASSLQVPTQETQYF.

The gene calls are TRBV6-5 and TRBJ1-6, with D uncertain. The V end lost 6 bases, the J end lost 3 bases, and 9 bases lay between the germline ends. Germline V CDR1 and CDR2: MNHEY, SVGAGI. CDR3 size: 14 residues. The CDR3 sequence is CASSDRYYNSPLHF. CDR3 nucleotide sequence: TGTGCCAGCAGCGACCGCTACTATAATTCACCCCTCCACTTT.

The gene calls are TRBV5-1 and TRBJ2-1, with D perhaps matching TRBD1 (5 bases). The CDR3 has 13 residues. From germline, CDR1 is SGHRS and CDR2 YFSETQ. V dropped 4 bases and J dropped 10 bases, with 15 bases sitting between them. CDR3 bases: TGCGCCAGCAGCCCCGCAAAAGGGGTGGAGCAGTTCTTC. Its translation is CASSPAKGVEQFF.

The V and J genes are TRBV30 and TRBJ2-6, with D hard to call. Germline loops: CDR1 GTSNPN, CDR2 SVGIG (reference sequence). V was pared by 3 bases and J by 2 bases, with 11 bases between. The CDR3 runs to 15 residues. The CDR3 protein is CAWSSGSAGANVLTF. The CDR3 nucleotides read TGTGCCTGGAGCAGTGGAAGTGCTGGGGCCAACGTCCTGACTTTC.

The chain links TRBV28 to TRBJ2-2; 11 bases are a match to TRBD1. V lost 3 bases and J lost 3; bases outside the gene matches: 6. The V gene's germline CDR1 is MDHEN and CDR2 SYDVKM. This CDR3 region has 17 residues. The CDR3 nucleotides are TGTGCCAGCAGTTTCGCCGGACAGGGGGCAGACACCGGGGAGCTGTTTTTT. This encodes CASSFAGQGADTGELFF.

The rearrangement links TRBV4-1 to TRBJ2-1; 8 bases fit TRBD2. Per germline, CDR1 MGHRA and CDR2 YSYEKL. This CDR3 has 16 amino acids. The junction had 8 bases not matched to a gene; V was cut back by 6 bases and J by 1 base. CDR3 sequence: CASRDRTSWSYNEQFF. The DNA of the CDR3 is TGCGCCAGCAGGGACCGGACTAGCTGGTCCTACAATGAGCAGTTCTTC.

The chain carries TRBV10-1 and TRBJ2-7, with a weak D call TRBD1 (6 bases). Germline assignment: CDR1 WNHNN and CDR2 SYGVQD (reference sequence). Trimming left V 6 bases short and J 5 bases short, with 8 bases between. The CDR3 has 11 residues. DNA for the CDR3: TGCGCCAGCAGCGGACAGAACGAGCAGTACTTC. Translated, it gives CASSGQNEQYF.

The CDR3 region has the DNA TGCGCCAGCAGCTTGGATTGGACAGGGAGATCACCCCTCCACTTT. This encodes CASSLDWTGRSPLHF. V and J are TRBV5-1 and TRBJ1-6; 8 nucleotides line up with TRBD1. The CDR3 runs 15 residues. CDR1 is SGHRS and CDR2 is YFSETQ in the germline V gene. Losses at the gene ends were 0 bases for V and 10 bases for J; bases not matched to a gene: 6. The variable domain in full, with the rest retrieved from reference TRBV5-1 and TRBJ1-6, is KAGVTQTPRYLIKTRGQQVTLSCSPISGHRSVSWYQQTPGQGLQFLFEYFSETQRNKGNFPGRFSGRQFSNSRSEMNVSTLELGDSALYLCASSLDWTGRSPLHFGNGTRLTVT.

With respect to this clone: It may be a read error: a sequence one base away is much more abundant. J is TRBJ2-3 and V is TRBV4-2; D uncertain. V dropped 5 bases and J dropped 0 bases, with 3 bases sitting between them. The CDR3 has 12 amino acids. Germline V gene sequence: CDR1 LGHNA, CDR2 YNFKEQ. The CDR3 spells CASSFSTDTQYF. The CDR3 nucleotides are TGTGCCAGCAGCTTTAGCACAGATACGCAGTATTTT.

This clone was picked up one time. The chain is built from TRBV14 and TRBJ2-7; D possibly matches TRBD1 or TRBD2 (5 bases each). The CDR3 consists of 16 residues. Trimming left V 3 bases short and J 7 bases short, with 22 bases between. The germline V gene encodes CDR1 SGHDN and CDR2 FVKESK. CDR3 amino acids: CASSQTVTGTPREQYF. CDR3 bases: TGTGCCAGCAGCCAGACAGTCACCGGGACCCCTCGGGAGCAGTACTTC.

The V and J genes are TRBV6-6 and TRBJ1-1; 7 positions agree with TRBD1. With V trimmed by 3 bases and J by 5 bases, 3 bases remained unmatched. Per the germline V gene, CDR1 is MNHNY and CDR2 is SVGAGI (reference sequence). This CDR3 comprises 13 residues. DNA for the CDR3: TGTGCCAGCAGTTATACAGGGGAAACTGAAGCTTTCTTT. Translation gives CASSYTGETEAFF.

V is TRBV2 and J is TRBJ2-6; the D is unclear. The germline V gene encodes CDR1 SNHLY and CDR2 FYNNEI. The germline V and J ends were trimmed by 5 bases and 3 bases, with 2 bases remaining between them. This CDR3 comprises 12 residues. CDR3 nucleotides: TGTGCCAGCAGTTTTGGGGCCAACGTCCTGACTTTC. Translating it yields CASSFGANVLTF. Based on the CDR3 plus reference TRBV2 and TRBJ2-6, the full variable domain is EPEVTQTPSHQVTQMGQEVILRCVPISNHLYFYWYRQILGQKVEFLVSFYNNEISEKSEIFDDQFSVERPDGSNFTLKIRSTKLEDSAMYFCASSFGANVLTFGAGSRLTVL.

V usage is TRBV30 and J usage is TRBJ2-7; 7 bases line up with TRBD1. CDR3 length: 13 residues. The germline CDR1 and CDR2 sequences are GTSNPN and SVGIG (reference sequence). Losses at the gene ends were 2 bases for V and 6 bases for J; bases not matched to a gene: 7. Here the CDR3 DNA reads TGTGCCTGGAGTAAGGGGGCGCTTATCGAGCAGTACTTC. This gives the protein CAWSKGALIEQYF.

The chain uses TRBV9 and TRBJ2-1; the D is unclear. Trimming removed 4 bases at V and 0 bases at J, with 14 bases between. The germline gives CDR1 SGDLS, CDR2 YYNGEE. CDR3 length: 16 residues. In nucleotides, the CDR3 is TGTGCCAGCAGCACCTCACGATCGAGCTCCTACAATGAGCAGTTCTTC. This codes for CASSTSRSSSYNEQFF.

A few counts support this clone. V and J are TRBV30 and TRBJ1-5; no firm D call. The germline gives CDR1 GTSNPN, CDR2 SVGIG (reference sequence). V lost 2 bases and J 1 base, leaving 3 bases between the germline ends. This CDR3 has 12 amino acids. CDR3 DNA sequence: TGTGCCTGGAGTATGAGCAATCAGCCCCAGCATTTT. Protein: CAWSMSNQPQHF.

This clone showed up just a few times. This rearrangement joins TRBV30 to TRBJ1-1; 8 bases are a match to TRBD1. This CDR3 is 14 amino acids long. The germline gives CDR1 GTSNPN, CDR2 SVGIG (reference sequence). Trimming removed 2 bases from V and 0 bases from J; junction bases left unmatched: 2. The CDR3 bases are TGTGCCTGGAGTCGACAGGGGATGAACACTGAAGCTTTCTTT. This encodes CAWSRQGMNTEAFF.